Sequencing of this TCR beta chain was carried out in a study of vaccination and CD4 T cells after COVID-19. Across the study: Post-vaccination samples were procured at a median of approximately 72 days following dose two (range 14 to 241). Stimulation of the cells used overlapping spike peptide pools from SARS-CoV-2 and from the common cold coronaviruses HCoV-NL63, HCoV-OC43 and HCoV-229E.

This clonotype was recorded a few times. Its target is not known. Specified time point: late sampling 161 to 241 days after vaccination in a few convalescent patients. The treatment was: roughly 10-day PBMC culture with coronavirus spike peptide pools or control peptides (ViraFEST assay). V lost 4 bases and J lost 3, with 10 bases in between. The germline V gene encodes CDR1 SGDLS and CDR2 YYNGEE. The CDR3 has 13 amino acids. Cultured CD4+ T cell DNA underwent sequencing with the Oncomine TCR Beta short-read assay. TCRdb reanalysed the PCR reads using MiXCR and keeps one entry per CDR3 protein. The sample holds 25,000 or so distinct CDR3 sequences, around 33% seen once.

Sequencing was performed on CD4+ T cells from blood, cultured in vitro, taken about 7 months after SARS-CoV-2 vaccination. V and J are TRBV9 and TRBJ2-5, with D maybe TRBD1 (6 bases). The source of this sequence is a human donor who had recovered from COVID-19. The CDR3 sequence is CASSNSGEETQYF. CDR3 DNA sequence: TGTGCCAGCAGCAATTCAGGGGAAGAGACCCAGTACTTC.